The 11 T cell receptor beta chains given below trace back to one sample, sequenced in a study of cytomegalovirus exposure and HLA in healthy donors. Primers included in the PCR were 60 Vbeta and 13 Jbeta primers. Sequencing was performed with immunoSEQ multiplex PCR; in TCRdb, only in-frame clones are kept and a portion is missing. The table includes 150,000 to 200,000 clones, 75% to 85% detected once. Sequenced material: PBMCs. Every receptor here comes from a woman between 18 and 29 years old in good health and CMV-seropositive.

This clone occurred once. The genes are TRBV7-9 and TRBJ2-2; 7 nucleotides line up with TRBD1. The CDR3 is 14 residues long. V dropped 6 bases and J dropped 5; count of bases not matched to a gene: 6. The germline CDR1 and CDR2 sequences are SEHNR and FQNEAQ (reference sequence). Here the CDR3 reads CASSLTGDTGELFF. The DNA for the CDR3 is TGTGCCAGCAGTTTAACAGGGGATACCGGGGAGCTGTTTTTT.

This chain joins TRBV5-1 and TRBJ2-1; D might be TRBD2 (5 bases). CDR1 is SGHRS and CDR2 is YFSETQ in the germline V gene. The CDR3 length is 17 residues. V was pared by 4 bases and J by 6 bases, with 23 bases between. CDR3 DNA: TGCGCCAGCAGCCCAACCCCGGTTATCACTAGGGTCAATGAGCAGTTCTTC. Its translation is CASSPTPVITRVNEQFF. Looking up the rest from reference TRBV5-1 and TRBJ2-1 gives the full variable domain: KAGVTQTPRYLIKTRGQQVTLSCSPISGHRSVSWYQQTPGQGLQFLFEYFSETQRNKGNFPGRFSGRQFSNSRSEMNVSTLELGDSALYLCASSPTPVITRVNEQFFGPGTRLTVL.

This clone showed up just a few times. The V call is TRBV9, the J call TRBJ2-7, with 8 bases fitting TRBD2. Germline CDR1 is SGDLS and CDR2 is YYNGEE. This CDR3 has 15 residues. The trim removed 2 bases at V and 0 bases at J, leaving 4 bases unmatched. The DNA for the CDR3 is TGTGCCAGCAGCGTTTCGAGCGGGAGCTCCTACGAGCAGTACTTC. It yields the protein CASSVSSGSSYEQYF. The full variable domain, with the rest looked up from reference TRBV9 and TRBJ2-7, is DSGVTQTPKHLITATGQRVTLRCSPRSGDLSVYWYQQSLDQGLQFLIQYYNGEERAKGNILERFSAQQFPDLHSELNLSSLELGDSALYFCASSVSSGSSYEQYFGPGTRLTVT.

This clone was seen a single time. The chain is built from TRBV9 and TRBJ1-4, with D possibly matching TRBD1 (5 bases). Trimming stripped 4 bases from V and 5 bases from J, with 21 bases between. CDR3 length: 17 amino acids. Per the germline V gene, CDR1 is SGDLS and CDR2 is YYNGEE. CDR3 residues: CASSPRVGGGTNEKLFF. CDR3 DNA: TGTGCCAGCAGCCCGCGGGTTGGGGGGGGAACCAATGAAAAACTGTTTTTT.

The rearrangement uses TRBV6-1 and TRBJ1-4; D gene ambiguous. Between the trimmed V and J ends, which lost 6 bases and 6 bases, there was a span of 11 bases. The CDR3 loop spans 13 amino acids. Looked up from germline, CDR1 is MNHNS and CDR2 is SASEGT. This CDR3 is CASRGRLDEKLFF. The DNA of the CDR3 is TGTGCCAGCAGGGGCCGACTAGATGAAAAACTGTTTTTT.

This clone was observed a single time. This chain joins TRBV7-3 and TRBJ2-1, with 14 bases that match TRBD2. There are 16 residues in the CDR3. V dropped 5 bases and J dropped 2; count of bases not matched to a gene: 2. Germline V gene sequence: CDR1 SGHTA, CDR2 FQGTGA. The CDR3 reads CASSGTSGGTYNEQFF. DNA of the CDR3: TGTGCCAGCAGCGGGACTAGCGGGGGTACCTACAATGAGCAGTTCTTC.

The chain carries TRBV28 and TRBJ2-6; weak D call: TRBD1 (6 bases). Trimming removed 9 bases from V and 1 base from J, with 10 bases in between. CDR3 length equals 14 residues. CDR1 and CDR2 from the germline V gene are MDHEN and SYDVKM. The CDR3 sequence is CASTGRSGANVLTF. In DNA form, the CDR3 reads TGTGCCAGTACAGGGCGTTCTGGGGCCAACGTCCTGACTTTC.

The CDR3 DNA follows: TGTGCCAGCAGATATCAGGGGGCCCCCCTGGGTGAAGCTTTCTTT. It translates to CASRYQGAPLGEAFF. The V and J genes are TRBV7-2 and TRBJ1-1; 8 bases fit TRBD1. The CDR3 covers 15 residues. Germline V lookup: CDR1 SGHTA, CDR2 FQGNSA. Germline trimming cut 6 bases from V and 7 bases from J; bases unmatched to any gene: 13.

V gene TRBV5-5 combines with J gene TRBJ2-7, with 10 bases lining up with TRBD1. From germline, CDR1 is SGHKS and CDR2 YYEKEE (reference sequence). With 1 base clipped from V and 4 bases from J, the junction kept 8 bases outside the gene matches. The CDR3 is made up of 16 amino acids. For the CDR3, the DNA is TGTGCCAGCAGCTTGTATCCGGGACAGGGGAATTACGAGCAGTACTTC. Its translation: CASSLYPGQGNYEQYF.

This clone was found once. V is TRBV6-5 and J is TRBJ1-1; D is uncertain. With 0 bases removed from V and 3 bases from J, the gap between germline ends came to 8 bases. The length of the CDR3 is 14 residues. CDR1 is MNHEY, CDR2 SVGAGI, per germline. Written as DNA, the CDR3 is TGTGCCAGCAGTTACTCGATGGGAGACACTGAAGCTTTCTTT. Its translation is CASSYSMGDTEAFF.

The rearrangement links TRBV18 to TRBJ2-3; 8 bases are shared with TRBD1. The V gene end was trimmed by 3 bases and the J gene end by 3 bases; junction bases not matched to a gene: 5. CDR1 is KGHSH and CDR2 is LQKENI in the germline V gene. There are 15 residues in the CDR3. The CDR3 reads CASSPGTGGTDTQYF. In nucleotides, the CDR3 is TGTGCCAGCTCACCGGGGACAGGTGGTACAGATACGCAGTATTTT.